This TCR beta chain came from a study of response to subunit inactivated influenza vaccine. The germline V gene has CDR1 KGHDR and CDR2 SFDVKD. CDR3 size: 16 residues. The V gene end was trimmed by 4 bases and the J gene end by 4 bases; junction bases not matched to a gene: 9. TCRdb re-called the RT-PCR reads through MiXCR, storing one row per CDR3 protein. The data hold more than 450,000 distinct CDR3 sequences, with roughly 12% observed a single time. These data also formed part of another study, on T cells expressing NK-cell markers. That work contributes: Template switching by 5'RACE with UMIs generated the TCR beta cDNA. The eight sequenced donors comprised seven who were HCMV-seropositive and one who was seronegative. Sorting of alpha-beta TCR T cells alone was achieved in several experiments with an anti-gamma-delta TCR antibody. Dominant NKG2C+ clonotypes in a handful of donors made up about 1.0-8% of CD8+ T cells. Four of the donors also had these clonotypes leading their CD3+CD56-NKG2C+ fraction.

The origin of this receptor is a man aged 45-60 years who received an inactivated influenza vaccine. The sequencing used PBMCs from blood, collected on the day of vaccination. This chain connects TRBV24-1 to TRBJ2-7, with 10 bases lining up with TRBD1. The CDR3 here is CATSDKPGQGTYEQYF. CDR3 sequence (DNA): TGTGCCACCAGTGACAAACCGGGACAGGGGACGTACGAGCAGTACTTC.